Listed below are T cell receptor beta chains from one sample, sequenced in a study of shared clonotypes between healthy human individuals. Clones were sequenced by immunoSEQ multiplex PCR, and TCRdb holds only the in-frame ones, with some missing. The sample has roughly 2 million clones, approximately 95% seen once; the top ten hold roughly 0.13%. Sample: naive CD4+ T cells sorted from blood. All receptors come from a man aged 18 to 30 in good health. Each CDR3 is given with its conserved first and last residue. The D gene is left open where the match is weak. Rows may omit the clone size; those that give it use once, few, many or a size class.

TRBV2	TRBJ2-1	TRBD1	-	CASSYDRGPYNEQFF	TGTGCCAGCAGCTACGACAGGGGGCCCTACAATGAGCAGTTCTTC
TRBV7-2	TRBJ2-2	-	-	CASSSGIGELFF	TGTGCCAGCAGCTCCGGCATCGGGGAGCTGTTTTTT
TRBV6-5	TRBJ1-5	-	-	CASSYMGGNQPQHF	TGTGCCAGCAGTTACATGGGTGGCAATCAGCCCCAGCATTTT
TRBV7-9	TRBJ2-2	TRBD1	-	CASSSQGTGGNTGELFF	TGTGCCAGCAGCTCCCAGGGGACAGGGGGCAACACCGGGGAGCTGTTTTTT
TRBV7-9	TRBJ1-1	-	-	CASSLAGPLNTEAFF	TGTGCCAGCAGCTTAGCGGGCCCTTTGAACACTGAAGCTTTCTTT
TRBV19	TRBJ1-2	-	-	CASSISDYGYTF	TGTGCCAGTAGTATATCAGACTATGGCTACACCTTC
TRBV6-5	TRBJ2-7	-	-	CASSRTVSYEQYF	TGTGCCAGCAGTCGGACAGTCTCCTACGAGCAGTACTTC
TRBV5-1	TRBJ2-1	TRBD2	-	CASSPERGGYNEQFF	TGCGCCAGCAGCCCCGAGCGGGGAGGGTACAATGAGCAGTTCTTC
TRBV6-6	TRBJ2-7	-	-	CASSYVAGVRYEQYF	TGTGCCAGCAGTTACGTTGCAGGGGTACGGTACGAGCAGTACTTC
TRBV6-1	TRBJ2-7	-	-	CASNFISSYEQYF	TGTGCCAGTAATTTCATAAGCTCCTACGAGCAGTACTTC
TRBV7-2	TRBJ1-2	TRBD1	once	CASSLPPGQPNYGYTF	TGTGCCAGCAGCCTACCTCCGGGACAGCCTAACTATGGCTACACCTTC
TRBV5-4	TRBJ2-2	-	-	CASSSGRTNYANTGELFF	TGTGCCAGCAGTTCAGGACGGACCAATTACGCGAACACCGGGGAGCTGTTTTTT
TRBV7-2	TRBJ1-2	-	-	CASTLARGQGIYTF	TGTGCCAGCACCCTAGCCCGAGGGCAGGGGATCTACACCTTC
TRBV15	TRBJ2-5	TRBD2	once	CATSGRLAGGPRNQYF	TGTGCCACCAGCGGGAGACTAGCGGGAGGGCCGCGGAACCAGTACTTC
TRBV5-1	TRBJ1-2	TRBD1	-	CASRTGQDYGYTF	TGCGCCAGCAGGACGGGACAGGACTATGGCTACACCTTC
TRBV18	TRBJ1-4	TRBD1	-	CASSRQGMISNEKLFF	TGTGCCAGCTCACGACAGGGGATGATTTCTAATGAAAAACTGTTTTTT
TRBV7-9	TRBJ2-7	-	-	CASSLRGETYEQYF	TGTGCCAGCAGCTTAAGGGGAGAGACCTACGAGCAGTACTTC
TRBV28	TRBJ2-7	TRBD1	-	CATRSGQTYEQYF	TGTGCCACCCGGTCGGGACAGACCTACGAGCAGTACTTC
TRBV28	TRBJ2-7	-	-	CASSSGAGAYEQYF	TGTGCCAGCAGTTCTGGGGCTGGGGCCTACGAGCAGTACTTC
TRBV5-1	TRBJ2-7	TRBD1	-	CASSLEGVQGSYEQYF	TGCGCCAGCAGCTTGGAAGGCGTACAGGGGAGCTACGAGCAGTACTTC
TRBV27	TRBJ1-6	TRBD1	once	CASSPGQGAGSPLHF	TGTGCCAGCAGTCCAGGACAGGGGGCAGGTTCACCCCTCCACTTT
TRBV21-1	TRBJ2-2	-	once	CASPKGGSGTGELFF	TGTGCCAGCCCTAAAGGGGGGTCGGGAACCGGGGAGCTGTTTTTT
TRBV10-3	TRBJ1-5	TRBD1	-	CAISADRVTQHF	TGTGCCATCAGTGCGGACAGGGTAACCCAGCATTTT
TRBV6-1	TRBJ1-3	-	-	CAIESSGNTIYF	TGTGCCATAGAGAGCTCTGGAAACACCATATATTTT
TRBV4-1	TRBJ1-4	-	-	CASRPTGKNEKLFF	TGCGCCAGCAGACCCACAGGGAAGAATGAAAAACTGTTTTTT